This paragraph covers one TCR beta chain sequence. Its antigen is not identified. Trimming at V came to 2 bases and at J to 4 bases, leaving 6 bases not matched to a gene. The CDR3 has 16 amino acids. Germline CDR1 reads MNHEY; CDR2 reads SMNVEV (reference sequence). These data originate in a study of beta chain features in type 1 diabetes. Expressed TCRB transcripts were sequenced because the entire RNA isolate underwent reverse transcription. Libraries were prepared by immunoSEQ multiplex PCR; TCRdb keeps only in-frame clonotypes and omits some of them. This sample has hundreds of thousands of clones, with roughly a sixth found just once. It was one heparinised blood draw, averaging about 116 mL, that each donor gave. Study-wide findings and caveats: In every one of the four CD4+ subsets, TCRB CDR3s were moderately but significantly shorter in Type 1 diabetes patients.

The clonotype was recovered from a man aged 18 to 35 in good health. Material for sequencing was naive CD4+ T cells from blood. The chain carries TRBV27 and TRBJ2-1, with 9 bases aligning to TRBD1. CDR3 nucleotides: TGTGCCAGCAGTTTACGACCGGGACAGGGTTACAATGAGCAGTTCTTC. This gives the protein CASSLRPGQGYNEQFF.